Here is one T cell receptor beta chain with its context. The V gene's germline CDR1 is SGHVS and CDR2 FNYEAQ. J was trimmed by 0 bases and V by 1 base; bases with no gene match: 4. This CDR3 is built from 18 residues. MiXCR, run by TCRdb on the 5' RACE reads, gives a single entry per CDR3 protein. This table holds about 520,000 distinct CDR3 sequences, roughly a fifth found once. This record belongs to a study of identical twins. The same sample was also used in a study of T cells expressing NK-cell markers. That paper states: The study drew TCR beta repertoires from sorted CD3+CD56+NKG2C+, CD3+CD56+NKG2C- and CD3+CD56-NKG2C+ T cells. Out of eight donors sequenced, seven tested HCMV-seropositive and the remaining one seronegative.

This receptor was taken from a woman aged 18-29 years in good health. Source material: CD4+ T cells sorted from blood. This sequence joins TRBV7-6 and TRBJ2-5; 14 positions match TRBD2. Here the CDR3 DNA reads TGTGCCAGCAGCTTAGGGACTAGCGGGGGGCGAAACCAAGAGACCCAGTACTTC. Translating gives CASSLGTSGGRNQETQYF.